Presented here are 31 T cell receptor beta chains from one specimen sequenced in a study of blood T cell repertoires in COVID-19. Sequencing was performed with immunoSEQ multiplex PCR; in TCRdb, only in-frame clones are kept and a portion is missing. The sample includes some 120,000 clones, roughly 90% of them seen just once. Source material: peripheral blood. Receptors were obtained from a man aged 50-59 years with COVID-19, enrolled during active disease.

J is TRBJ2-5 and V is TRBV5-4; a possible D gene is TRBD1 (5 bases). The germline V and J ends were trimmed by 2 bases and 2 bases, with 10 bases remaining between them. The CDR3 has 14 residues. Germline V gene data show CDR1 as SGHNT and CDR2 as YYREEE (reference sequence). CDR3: CASSLPTAQETQYF. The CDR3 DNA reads TGTGCCAGCAGCTTACCGACAGCTCAAGAGACCCAGTACTTC.

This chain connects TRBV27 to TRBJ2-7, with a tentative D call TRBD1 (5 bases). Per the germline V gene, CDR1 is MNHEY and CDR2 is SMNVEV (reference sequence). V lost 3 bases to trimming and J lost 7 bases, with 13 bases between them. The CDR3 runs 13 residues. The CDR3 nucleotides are TGTGCCAGCAGTTTCCAGGGCGGTGGGGAGCAGTACTTC. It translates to CASSFQGGGEQYF.

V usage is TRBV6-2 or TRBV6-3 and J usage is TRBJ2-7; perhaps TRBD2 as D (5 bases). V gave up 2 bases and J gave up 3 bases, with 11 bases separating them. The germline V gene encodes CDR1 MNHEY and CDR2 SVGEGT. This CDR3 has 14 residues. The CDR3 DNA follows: TGTGCCAGCAGTTACCGCGGGTCCCTCTACGAGCAGTACTTC. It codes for CASSYRGSLYEQYF.

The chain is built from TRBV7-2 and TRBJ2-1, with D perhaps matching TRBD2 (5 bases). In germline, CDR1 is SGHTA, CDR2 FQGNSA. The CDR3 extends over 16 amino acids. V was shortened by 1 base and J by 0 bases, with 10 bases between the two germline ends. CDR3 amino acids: CASSLDPGSSYNEQFF. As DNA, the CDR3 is TGTGCCAGCAGCTTAGACCCTGGGAGCTCCTACAATGAGCAGTTCTTC.

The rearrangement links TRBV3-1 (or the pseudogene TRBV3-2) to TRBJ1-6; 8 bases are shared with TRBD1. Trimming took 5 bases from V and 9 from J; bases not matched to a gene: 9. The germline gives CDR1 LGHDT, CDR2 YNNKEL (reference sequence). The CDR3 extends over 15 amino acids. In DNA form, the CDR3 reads TGTGCCAGCAGCTACCGACAGGGGCAGGGTTCACCCCTCCACTTT. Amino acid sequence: CASSYRQGQGSPLHF.

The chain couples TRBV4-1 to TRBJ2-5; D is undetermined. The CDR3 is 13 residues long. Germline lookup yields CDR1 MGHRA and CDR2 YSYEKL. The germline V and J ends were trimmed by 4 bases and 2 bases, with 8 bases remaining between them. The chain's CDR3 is CASSLVSQETQYF. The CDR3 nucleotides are TGCGCCAGCAGCCTAGTAAGTCAAGAGACCCAGTACTTC.

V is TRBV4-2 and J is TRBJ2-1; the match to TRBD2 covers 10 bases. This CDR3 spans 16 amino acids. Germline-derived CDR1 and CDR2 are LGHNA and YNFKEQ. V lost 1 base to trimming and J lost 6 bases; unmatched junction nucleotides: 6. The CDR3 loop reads CASSQVGLAGANEQFF. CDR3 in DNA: TGTGCCAGCAGCCAAGTTGGGCTAGCGGGAGCCAATGAGCAGTTCTTC.

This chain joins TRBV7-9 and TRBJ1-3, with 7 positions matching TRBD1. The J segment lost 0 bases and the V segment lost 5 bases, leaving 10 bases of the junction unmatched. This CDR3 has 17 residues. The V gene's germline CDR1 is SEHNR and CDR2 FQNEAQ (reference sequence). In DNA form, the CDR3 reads TGTGCCAGCAGCGAACCGGGACAGAGAACCTCTGGAAACACCATATATTTT. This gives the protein CASSEPGQRTSGNTIYF.

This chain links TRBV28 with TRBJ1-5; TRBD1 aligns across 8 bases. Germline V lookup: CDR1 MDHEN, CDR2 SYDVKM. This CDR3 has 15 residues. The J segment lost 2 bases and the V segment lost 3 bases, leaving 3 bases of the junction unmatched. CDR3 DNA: TGTGCCAGCAGTTTCTTGACAGGGGGCAATCAGCCCCAGCATTTT. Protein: CASSFLTGGNQPQHF.

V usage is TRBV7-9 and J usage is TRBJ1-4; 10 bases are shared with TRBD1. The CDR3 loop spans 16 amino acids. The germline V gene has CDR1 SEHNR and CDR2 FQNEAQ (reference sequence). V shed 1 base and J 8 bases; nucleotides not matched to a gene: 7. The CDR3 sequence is CASSLVGGQGNEKLFF. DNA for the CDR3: TGTGCCAGCAGCTTAGTTGGGGGACAGGGGAACGAAAAACTGTTTTTT.

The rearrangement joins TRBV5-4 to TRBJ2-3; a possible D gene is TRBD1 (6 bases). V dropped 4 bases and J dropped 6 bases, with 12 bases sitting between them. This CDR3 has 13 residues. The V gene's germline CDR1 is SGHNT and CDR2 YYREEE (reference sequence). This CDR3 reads CASSIQGGDTQYF. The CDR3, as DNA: TGTGCCAGCAGCATACAGGGCGGGGATACGCAGTATTTT.

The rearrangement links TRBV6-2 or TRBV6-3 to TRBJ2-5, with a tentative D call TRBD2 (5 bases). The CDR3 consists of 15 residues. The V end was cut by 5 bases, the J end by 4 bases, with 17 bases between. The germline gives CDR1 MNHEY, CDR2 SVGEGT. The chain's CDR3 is CASSIVPVGRETQYF. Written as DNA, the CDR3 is TGTGCCAGCAGTATAGTCCCAGTGGGGAGAGAGACCCAGTACTTC.

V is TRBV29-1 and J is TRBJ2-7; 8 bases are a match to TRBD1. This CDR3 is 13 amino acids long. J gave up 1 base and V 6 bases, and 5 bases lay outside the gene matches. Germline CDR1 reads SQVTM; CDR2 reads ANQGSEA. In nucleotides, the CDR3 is TGCAGCGTCTCAACAGGGGGGTCCTACGAGCAGTACTTC. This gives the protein CSVSTGGSYEQYF.

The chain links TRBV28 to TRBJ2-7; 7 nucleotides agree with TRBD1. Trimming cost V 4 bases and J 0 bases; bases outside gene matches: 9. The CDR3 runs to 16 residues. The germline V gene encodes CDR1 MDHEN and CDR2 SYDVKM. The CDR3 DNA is TGTGCCAGCAGTTCCTCGACAGGGCAGACCTCCTACGAGCAGTACTTC. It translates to CASSSSTGQTSYEQYF.

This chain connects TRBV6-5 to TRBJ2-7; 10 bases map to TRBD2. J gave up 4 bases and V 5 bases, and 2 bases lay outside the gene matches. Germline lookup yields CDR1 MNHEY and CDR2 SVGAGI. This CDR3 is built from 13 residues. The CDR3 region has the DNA TGTGCCAGCAGTCGGACTAGCGGATACGAGCAGTACGTC. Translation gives CASSRTSGYEQYV.

CDR3 amino acids: CASSETQGYEQYF. The DNA for the CDR3 is TGTGCCAGCAGTGAGACACAGGGGTACGAGCAGTACTTC. The rearrangement joins TRBV6-6 to TRBJ2-7, with 7 bases lining up with TRBD1. This CDR3 contains 13 residues. In germline, CDR1 is MNHNY, CDR2 SVGAGI (reference sequence). The junction had 5 bases not matched to a gene; V was cut back by 5 bases and J by 4 bases.

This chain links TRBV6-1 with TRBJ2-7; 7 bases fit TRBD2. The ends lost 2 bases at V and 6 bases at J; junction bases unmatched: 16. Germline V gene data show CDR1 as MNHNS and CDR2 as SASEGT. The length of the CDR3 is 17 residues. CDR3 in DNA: TGTGCCAGCAGTGAATTCCCGCTCGGGGGGTCGGGGCTCGAGCAGTACGTC. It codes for CASSEFPLGGSGLEQYV.

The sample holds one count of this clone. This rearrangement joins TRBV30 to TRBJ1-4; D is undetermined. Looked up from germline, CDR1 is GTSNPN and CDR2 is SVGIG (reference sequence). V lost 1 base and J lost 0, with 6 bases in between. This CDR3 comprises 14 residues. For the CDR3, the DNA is TGTGCCTGGAGTGACACCGCAACTAATGAAAAACTGTTTTTT. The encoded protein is CAWSDTATNEKLFF.

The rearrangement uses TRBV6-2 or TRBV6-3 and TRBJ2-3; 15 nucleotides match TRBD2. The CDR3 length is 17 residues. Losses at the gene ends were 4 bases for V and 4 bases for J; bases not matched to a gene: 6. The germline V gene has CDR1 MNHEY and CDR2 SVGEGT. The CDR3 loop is CASSSPGLAGGADTQYF. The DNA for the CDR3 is TGTGCCAGCAGTTCGCCGGGACTAGCGGGAGGAGCAGATACGCAGTATTTT.

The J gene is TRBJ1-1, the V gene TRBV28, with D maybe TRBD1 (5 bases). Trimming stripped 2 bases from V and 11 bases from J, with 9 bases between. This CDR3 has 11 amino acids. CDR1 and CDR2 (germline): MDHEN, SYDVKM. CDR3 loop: CASSLGGTAFF. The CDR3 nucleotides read TGTGCCAGCAGTTTAGGCGGGACGGCTTTCTTT.

CDR3 amino acids: CAWSPFGLATYNEQFF. In nucleotides, the CDR3 is TGTGCCTGGAGTCCCTTCGGACTAGCAACCTACAATGAGCAGTTCTTC. The rearrangement joins TRBV30 to TRBJ2-1; TRBD2 matches at 8 bases. Germline V gene data show CDR1 as GTSNPN and CDR2 as SVGIG (reference sequence). Trimming took 2 bases from V and 2 from J; bases not matched to a gene: 8. The CDR3 runs to 16 residues. The full variable domain, in which reference TRBV30 and TRBJ2-1 provide the parts outside the CDR3, is SQTIHQWPATLVQPVGSPLSLECTVEGTSNPNLYWYRQAAGRGLQLLFYSVGIGQISSEVPQNLSASRPQDRQFILSSKKLLLSDSGFYLCAWSPFGLATYNEQFFGPGTRLTVL.

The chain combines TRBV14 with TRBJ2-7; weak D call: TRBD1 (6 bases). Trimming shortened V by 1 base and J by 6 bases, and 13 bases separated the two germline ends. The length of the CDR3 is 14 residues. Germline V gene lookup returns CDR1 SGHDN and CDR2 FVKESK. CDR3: CASSQVFGGLEQYV. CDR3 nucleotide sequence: TGTGCCAGCAGCCAAGTATTTGGGGGCCTCGAGCAGTACGTC.

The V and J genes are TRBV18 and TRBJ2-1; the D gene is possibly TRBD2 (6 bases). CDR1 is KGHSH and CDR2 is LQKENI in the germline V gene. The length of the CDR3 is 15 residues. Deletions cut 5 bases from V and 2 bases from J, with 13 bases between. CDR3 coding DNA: TGTGCCAGCTCAGCCGACGGGAGTCCCTACAATGAGCAGTTCTTC. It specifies CASSADGSPYNEQFF. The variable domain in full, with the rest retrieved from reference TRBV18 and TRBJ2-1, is NAGVMQNPRHLVRRRGQEARLRCSPMKGHSHVYWYRQLPEEGLKFMVYLQKENIIDESGMPKERFSAEFPKEGPSILRIQQVVRGDSAAYFCASSADGSPYNEQFFGPGTRLTVL.

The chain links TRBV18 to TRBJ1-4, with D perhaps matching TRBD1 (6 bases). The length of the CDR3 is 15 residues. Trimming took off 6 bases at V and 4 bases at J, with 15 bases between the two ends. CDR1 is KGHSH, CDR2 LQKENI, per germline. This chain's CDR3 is CASSPEGHYNEKLFF. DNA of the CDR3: TGTGCCAGCTCTCCAGAGGGACACTATAATGAAAAACTGTTTTTT.

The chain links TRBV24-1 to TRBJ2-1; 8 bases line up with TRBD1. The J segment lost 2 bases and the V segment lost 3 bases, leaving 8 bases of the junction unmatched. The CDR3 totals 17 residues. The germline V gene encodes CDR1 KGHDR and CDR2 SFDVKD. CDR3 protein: CATSDGPDRAPYNEQFF. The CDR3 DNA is TGTGCCACCAGTGATGGCCCGGACAGGGCACCCTACAATGAGCAGTTCTTC.

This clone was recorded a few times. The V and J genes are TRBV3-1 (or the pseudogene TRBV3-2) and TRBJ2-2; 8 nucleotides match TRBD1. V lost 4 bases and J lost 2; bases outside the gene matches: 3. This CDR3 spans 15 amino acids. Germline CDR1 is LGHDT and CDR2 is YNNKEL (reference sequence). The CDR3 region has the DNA TGTGCCAGCAGCCCTGGACAGGGTAACACCGGGGAGCTGTTTTTT. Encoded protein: CASSPGQGNTGELFF.

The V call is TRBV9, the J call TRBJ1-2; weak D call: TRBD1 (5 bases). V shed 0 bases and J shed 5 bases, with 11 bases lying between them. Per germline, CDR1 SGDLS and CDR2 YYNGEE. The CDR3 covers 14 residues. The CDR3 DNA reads TGTGCCAGCAGCGTAGAGTGGCAGGGTTATGGCTACACCTTC. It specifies CASSVEWQGYGYTF.

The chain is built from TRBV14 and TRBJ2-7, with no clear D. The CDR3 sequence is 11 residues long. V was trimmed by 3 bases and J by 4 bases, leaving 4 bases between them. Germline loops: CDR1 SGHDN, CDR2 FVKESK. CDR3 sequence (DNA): TGTGCCAGCAGCCAGTCTTACGAGCAGTACTTC. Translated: CASSQSYEQYF.

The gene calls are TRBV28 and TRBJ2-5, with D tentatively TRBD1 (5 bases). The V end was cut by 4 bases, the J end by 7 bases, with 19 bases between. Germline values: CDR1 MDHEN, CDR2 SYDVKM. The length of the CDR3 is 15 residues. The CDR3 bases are TGTGCCAGCAGTTCATACCAAGGGGTGATTCGGACCCAGTACTTC. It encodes CASSSYQGVIRTQYF.

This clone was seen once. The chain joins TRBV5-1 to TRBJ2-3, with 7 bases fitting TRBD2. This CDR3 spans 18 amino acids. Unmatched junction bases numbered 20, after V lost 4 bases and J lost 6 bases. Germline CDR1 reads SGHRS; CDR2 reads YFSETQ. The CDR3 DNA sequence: TGCGCCAGCAGCCTAACCCTTAGGGACGGCGGGAGCTCGGATACGCAGTATTTT. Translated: CASSLTLRDGGSSDTQYF.

The CDR3 reads CASGRDTLQETQYF. The CDR3 DNA sequence: TGTGCCAGCGGACGGGACACGCTCCAAGAGACCCAGTACTTC. The chain combines TRBV6-5 with TRBJ2-5; D may be TRBD1 (6 bases). Germline values: CDR1 MNHEY, CDR2 SVGAGI. This CDR3 spans 14 amino acids. V was pared by 8 bases and J by 1 base, with 14 bases between.